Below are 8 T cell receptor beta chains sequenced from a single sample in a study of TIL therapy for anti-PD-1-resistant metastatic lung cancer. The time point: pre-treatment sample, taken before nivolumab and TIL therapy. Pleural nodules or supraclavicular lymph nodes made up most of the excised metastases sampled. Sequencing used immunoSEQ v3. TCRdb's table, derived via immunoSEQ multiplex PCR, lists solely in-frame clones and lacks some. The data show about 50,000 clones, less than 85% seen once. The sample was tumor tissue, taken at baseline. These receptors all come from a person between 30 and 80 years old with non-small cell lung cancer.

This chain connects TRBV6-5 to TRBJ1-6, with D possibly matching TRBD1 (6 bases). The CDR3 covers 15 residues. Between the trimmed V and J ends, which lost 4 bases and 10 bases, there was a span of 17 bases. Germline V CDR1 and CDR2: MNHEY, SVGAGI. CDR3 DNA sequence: TGTGCCAGCAGTTCCAGGGGAGGCGGTAGCTCACCCCTCCACTTT. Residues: CASSSRGGGSSPLHF.

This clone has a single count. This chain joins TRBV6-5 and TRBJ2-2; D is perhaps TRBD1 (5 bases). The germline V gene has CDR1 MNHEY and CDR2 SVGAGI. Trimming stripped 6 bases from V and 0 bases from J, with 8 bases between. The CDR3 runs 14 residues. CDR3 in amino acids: CASSWTPNTGELFF. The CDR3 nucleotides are TGTGCCAGCAGCTGGACACCGAACACCGGGGAGCTGTTTTTT.

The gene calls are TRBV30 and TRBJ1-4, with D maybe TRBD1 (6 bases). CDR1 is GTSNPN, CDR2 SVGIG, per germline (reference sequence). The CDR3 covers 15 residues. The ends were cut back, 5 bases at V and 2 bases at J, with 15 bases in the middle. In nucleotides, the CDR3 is TGTGCCTGGGAAGACCCAGGGGCGACTAATGAAAAACTGTTTTTT. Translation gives CAWEDPGATNEKLFF.

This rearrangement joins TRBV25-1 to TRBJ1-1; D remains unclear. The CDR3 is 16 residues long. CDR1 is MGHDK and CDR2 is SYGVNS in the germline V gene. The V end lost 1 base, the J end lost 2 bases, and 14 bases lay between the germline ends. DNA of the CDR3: TGTGCCAGCAGTGAATCGGGTAACCCTTCTAACACTGAAGCTTTCTTT. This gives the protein CASSESGNPSNTEAFF. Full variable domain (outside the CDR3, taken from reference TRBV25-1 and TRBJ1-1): EADIYQTPRYLVIGTGKKITLECSQTMGHDKMYWYQQDPGMELHLIHYSYGVNSTEKGDLSSESTVSRIRTEHFPLTLESARPSHTSQYLCASSESGNPSNTEAFFGQGTRLTVV.

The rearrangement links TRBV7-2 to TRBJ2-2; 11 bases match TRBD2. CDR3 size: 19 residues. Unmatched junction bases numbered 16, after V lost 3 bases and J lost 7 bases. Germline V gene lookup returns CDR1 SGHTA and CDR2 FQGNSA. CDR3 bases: TGTGCCAGCAGCTTCTGGATAGCGGGAGGGCAGCGAGGGGTCGGGGAGCTGTTTTTT. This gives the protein CASSFWIAGGQRGVGELFF.

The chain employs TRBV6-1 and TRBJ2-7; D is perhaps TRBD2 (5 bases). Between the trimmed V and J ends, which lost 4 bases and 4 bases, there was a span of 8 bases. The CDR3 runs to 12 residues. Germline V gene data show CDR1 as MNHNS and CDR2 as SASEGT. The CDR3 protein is CASSVEGYEQYF. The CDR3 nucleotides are TGTGCCAGCAGTGTCGAGGGTTACGAGCAGTACTTC.

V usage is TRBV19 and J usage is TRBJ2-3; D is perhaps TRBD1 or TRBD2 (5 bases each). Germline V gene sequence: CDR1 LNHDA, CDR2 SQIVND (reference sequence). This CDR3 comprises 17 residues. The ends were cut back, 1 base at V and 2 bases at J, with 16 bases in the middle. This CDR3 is CASSIALPGPATDTQYF. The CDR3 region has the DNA TGTGCCAGTAGTATAGCCTTACCGGGACCAGCCACAGATACGCAGTATTTT.

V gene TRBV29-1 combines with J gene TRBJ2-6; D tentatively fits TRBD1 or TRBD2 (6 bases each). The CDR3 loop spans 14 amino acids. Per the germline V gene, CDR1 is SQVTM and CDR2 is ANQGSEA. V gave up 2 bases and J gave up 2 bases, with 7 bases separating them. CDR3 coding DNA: TGCAGCGTTGAAAGGGGGGCTGGGGCCAACGTCCTGACTTTC. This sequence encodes CSVERGAGANVLTF. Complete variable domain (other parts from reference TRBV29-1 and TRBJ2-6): SAVISQKPSRDICQRGTSLTIQCQVDSQVTMMFWYRQQPGQSLTLIATANQGSEATYESGFVIDKFPISRPNLTFSTLTVSNMSPEDSSIYLCSVERGAGANVLTFGAGSRLTVL.